This TCR beta chain was documented in a study of CXCR3 chemokines and chemotherapy response in bladder cancer (dated 2022 in TCRdb). Regarding the complete study: The study examined whether intratumoral CXCR3 chemokine system activity predicted chemotherapy response in human bladder cancer.

At least ten counts were recorded for this clonotype. This clone's antigen is unknown. No per-base quality is available; no much larger clone lies one base away. The library was produced with PCR. Reads for this sample came from an Illumina HiSeq 2500. The public reads were run again by TCRdb, first through fastp at Q25 and then through MiXCR, and only productive beta chains were kept. Rows with one shared CDR3 protein collapse into an entry with the most common genes and DNA. The sample records 8,600 or so distinct CDR3 sequences, 23% of which are singletons. Around 8.8% of the sample is held by the ten biggest clonotypes. Relative to germline, V is 5 bases shorter and J is 5 bases shorter, with 12 bases between their ends. The germline V gene gives CDR1 as KGHSH and CDR2 as LQKENI. The CDR3 sequence holds 13 residues, the cysteine and phenylalanine included. Only the CDR3 DNA is retained, 39 bases long and in frame from the first base.

This receptor was obtained from a human donor with bladder cancer that did not respond to neoadjuvant chemotherapy. In this chain, TRBV18 is recombined with TRBJ2-5, and the D gene may be TRBD1, 6 bases matching. Sample collection occurred from a patient whose treatment included neoadjuvant chemotherapy. The DNA sequence is TGTGCCAGCTCAGGGGGCCTAAGGGAGACCCAGTACTTC. Its protein reads: CASSGGLRETQYF. The reference TRBV18 and TRBJ2-5 proteins fill in what lies around the CDR3, so the full variable domain reads NAGVMQNPRHLVRRRGQEARLRCSPMKGHSHVYWYRQLPEEGLKFMVYLQKENIIDESGMPKERFSAEFPKEGPSILRIQQVVRGDSAAYFCASSGGLRETQYFGPGTRLLVL.